This T cell receptor (beta chain) is drawn from a study of shared clonotypes between healthy human individuals. Study outcomes and limitations: Memory subsets generally showed smaller estimated richness than naive subsets did. It was the few donors that limited the genetic and exposure-history diversity represented.

As regards this clone: Its antigen is not identified.

This CDR3 is 16 amino acids long. Between the trimmed V and J ends, which lost 1 base and 0 bases, there was a span of 7 bases. Germline CDR1 SGHVS, CDR2 FNYEAQ. In the original processing: Junction-only immunoSEQ data arrived without quality scores, meaning filtering differed. The data were produced by immunoSEQ multiplex PCR, yet TCRdb's version contains in-frame clones alone and is incomplete. D and trimming were read from the DNA, whereas the V and J calls and clone size are those reported in that table. Here the sample spans about 2.4 million clones, more than 90% being singletons. The clonotype was recovered from a man aged 18 to 29 in good health. This chain joins TRBV7-6 and TRBJ2-6, with D uncertain. Sequencing was carried out using naive CD4+ T cells sorted from blood. Sample subset: CD45RA+ positively selected. The CDR3 nucleotides are TGTGCCAGCAGCTTAGGGTGGAGCTCTGGGGCCAACGTCCTGACTTTC. Protein: CASSLGWSSGANVLTF.